A single sample is the source of the 5 T cell receptor beta chains below, sequenced in a study of identical twins (dated by TCRdb to the mid-2010s). The library was generated by 5' RACE. Data came from an Illumina HiSeq 2000. The raw public data were reprocessed by TCRdb itself: fastp quality trimming at Q25, MiXCR clonotype calling, in-frame beta chains only. Each record represents a unique CDR3 protein, reported with the most common genes and DNA among its rows. The sample table holds about 240,000 distinct CDR3 sequences, of which roughly an eighth were seen once. In total, the top ten clones hold 4% to 5% of the sample. These data were also reused for a study on yellow fever vaccine responses in identical twins.

Input material: memory (CD45RO+) T cells sorted from blood. According to the study, the label for this sample's cell subset or site signals: CD45RO+ enriched T cells. The receptors shown here come from a woman aged 18-29 years in good health.

This clonotype was recorded a few times. The J gene is TRBJ2-1, the V gene TRBV4-3; TRBD2 matches at 8 bases. Germline assignment: CDR1 LGHNA and CDR2 YSLEER. The CDR3 totals 16 residues. The V gene end was trimmed by 3 bases and the J gene end by 8 bases; junction bases not matched to a gene: 12. The DNA for the CDR3 is TGCGCCAGCAGCCAGTTTCGGGGGGGGACATCCTATGAGCAGTTCTTC. Translating gives CASSQFRGGTSYEQFF.

This clonotype was picked up a small number of times. The rearrangement uses TRBV7-9 and TRBJ1-5; 7 nucleotides line up with TRBD1. The CDR3 has 17 amino acids. Losses at the gene ends were 5 bases for V and 0 bases for J; bases not matched to a gene: 10. Per the germline V gene, CDR1 is SEHNR and CDR2 is FQNEAQ (reference sequence). The CDR3 coding sequence is TGTGCCAGCAGCCCCTCAGGGGGTCCTAATAGCAATCAGCCCCAGCATTTT. The encoded protein is CASSPSGGPNSNQPQHF.

This clonotype has more than one count but fewer than ten. CDR3 amino acids: CASSRDRERQETQYF. The CDR3 bases are TGTGCCAGCAGTCGGGACAGGGAACGACAAGAGACCCAGTACTTC. V is TRBV28 and J is TRBJ2-5, with TRBD1 matching over 9 bases. The length of the CDR3 is 15 residues. In germline, CDR1 is MDHEN, CDR2 SYDVKM. The V and J ends lost 5 bases and 2 bases, in that order; junction bases with no gene match: 6.

The chain is built from TRBV7-2 and TRBJ2-7, with D maybe TRBD1 (5 bases). The V gene's germline CDR1 is SGHTA and CDR2 FQGNSA. The V end was cut by 1 base, the J end by 1 base, with 8 bases between. CDR3 size: 14 residues. CDR3 residues: CASSLEGISYEQYF. As DNA, the CDR3 is TGTGCCAGCAGCTTAGAGGGGATATCCTACGAGCAGTACTTC.

V gene TRBV6-1 combines with J gene TRBJ2-7, with 12 bases lining up with TRBD2. The CDR3 runs 15 residues. Unmatched junction bases numbered 6, after V lost 6 bases and J lost 3 bases. CDR1 and CDR2 (germline): MNHNS, SASEGT. CDR3 bases: TGTGCCAGCAGCTCAGCTAGCGGGAGGGTCTACGAGCAGTACTTC. Translating it yields CASSSASGRVYEQYF.